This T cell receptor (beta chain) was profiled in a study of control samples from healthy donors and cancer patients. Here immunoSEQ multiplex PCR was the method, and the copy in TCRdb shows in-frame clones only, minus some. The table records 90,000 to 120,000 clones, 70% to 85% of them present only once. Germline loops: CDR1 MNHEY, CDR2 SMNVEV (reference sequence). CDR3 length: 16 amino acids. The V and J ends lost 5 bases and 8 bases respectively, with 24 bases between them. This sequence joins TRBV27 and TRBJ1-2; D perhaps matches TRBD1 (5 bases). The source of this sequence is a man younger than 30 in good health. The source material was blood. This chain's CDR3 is CASSRTRARDGEGYTF. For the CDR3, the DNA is TGTGCCAGCAGTAGGACTCGCGCCAGGGATGGGGAGGGCTACACCTTC.